This T cell receptor beta chain was profiled in a study of CD8 T cells in ankylosing spondylitis. General study points: Ankylosing spondylitis blood appeared to carry a characteristic TCR beta motif of fewer than 10 highly homologous variants.

This CDR3 spans 15 amino acids. The germline gives CDR1 KGHDR, CDR2 SFDVKD. Losses at the gene ends were 5 bases for V and 4 bases for J; bases not matched to a gene: 9. Each TCR beta library was made by quantitative 5'-RACE that incorporated molecular barcodes. MiXCR, applied by TCRdb to the 5' RACE reads, yields one record per CDR3 protein. The sample contains around 540,000 distinct CDR3 sequences, 10% to 15% of which appear only once. This clonotype occurred a few times. Its specificity is unknown. This TCR derives from a male donor with ankylosing spondylitis. The sequenced sample was blood, either unsorted or a sorted T cell fraction (not recorded which). The chain employs TRBV24-1 and TRBJ1-2; 7 nucleotides agree with TRBD1. As DNA, the CDR3 is TGTGCCACCAGTGCCACCGCCGGGACAGTCTATGGCTACACCTTC. Its translation: CATSATAGTVYGYTF.